This entry is about one T cell receptor beta chain. As yet, its antigen is unknown. This entry belongs to a study of cytomegalovirus exposure and HLA in healthy donors. Whole-study results and caveats: In a later analysis, several top co-occurrence clusters appeared linked to parvovirus B19, influenza, CMV and Epstein-Barr virus.

This PCR relied on a set of 60 Vbeta primers and 13 Jbeta primers. Data came from immunoSEQ multiplex PCR; TCRdb stores just in-frame clones and leaves some out. The table for this sample gives 130,000 to 150,000 clones. Sequencing was performed on PBMCs. The sequence was collected from a woman aged 45-59 years in good health and CMV-seronegative.

Written as DNA, the CDR3 is TGTGCCAGCAGCCTCGGACAGGGACAAACCTACGAGCAGTACTTC. Amino acid sequence: CASSLGQGQTYEQYF. The chain is built from TRBV11-2 and TRBJ2-7, with TRBD1 matching 8 bases. The CDR3 runs to 15 residues. The V gene's germline CDR1 is SGHAT and CDR2 FQNNGV. V shed 5 bases and J 2 bases; nucleotides not matched to a gene: 8.